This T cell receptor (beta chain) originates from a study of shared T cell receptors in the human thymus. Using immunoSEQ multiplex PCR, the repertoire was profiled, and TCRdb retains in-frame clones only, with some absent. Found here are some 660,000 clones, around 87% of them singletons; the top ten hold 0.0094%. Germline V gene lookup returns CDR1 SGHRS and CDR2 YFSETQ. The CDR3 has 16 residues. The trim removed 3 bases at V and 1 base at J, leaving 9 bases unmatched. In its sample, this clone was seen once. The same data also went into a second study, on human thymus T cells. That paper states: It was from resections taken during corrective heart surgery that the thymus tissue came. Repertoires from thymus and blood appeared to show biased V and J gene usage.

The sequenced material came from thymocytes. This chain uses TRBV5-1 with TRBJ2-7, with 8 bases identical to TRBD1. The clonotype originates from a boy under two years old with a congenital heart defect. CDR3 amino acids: CASSWRQGTSSYEQYF. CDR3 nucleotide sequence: TGCGCCAGCAGCTGGAGACAGGGGACGAGTTCCTACGAGCAGTACTTC.